A single sample gave rise to the 32 T cell receptor beta chains below, sequenced in a study of T cell responses to AZD1222 COVID-19 vaccine. Libraries were prepared by immunoSEQ multiplex PCR; TCRdb keeps only in-frame clonotypes and omits some of them. The sample yields more than 75,000 clones, roughly 87% seen once. The source was peripheral blood, collected on day 0 of AZD1222 vaccination. The receptor source for this set is an adult in good health.

The chain couples TRBV5-1 to TRBJ1-5; D is ambiguous. In germline, CDR1 is SGHRS, CDR2 YFSETQ. The CDR3 has 16 amino acids. V lost 4 bases to trimming and J lost 0 bases, with 14 bases between them. The CDR3 region is CASSPEGGGSNQPQHF. DNA for the CDR3: TGCGCCAGCAGCCCGGAGGGCGGCGGTAGCAATCAGCCCCAGCATTTT.

V is TRBV19 and J is TRBJ1-2; unclear D gene. The CDR3 has 12 residues. CDR1 and CDR2 from the germline V gene are LNHDA and SQIVND (reference sequence). V was shortened by 2 bases and J by 5 bases, with 6 bases between the two germline ends. The CDR3 spells CASSIWAYGYTF. The CDR3 DNA reads TGTGCCAGTAGTATATGGGCGTATGGCTACACCTTC.

This chain connects TRBV2 to TRBJ1-2; possible D gene TRBD1, 5 bases. The CDR3 has 14 amino acids. Germline CDR1 is SNHLY and CDR2 is FYNNEI. V gave up 2 bases and J gave up 4 bases, with 11 bases separating them. The CDR3 region has the DNA TGTGCCAGCAGTGAAATGAGAGGGGTCTATGGCTACACCTTC. Amino acids: CASSEMRGVYGYTF.

The chain is built from TRBV19 and TRBJ2-5, with 11 bases that match TRBD2. After removal of 5 bases from V and 5 bases from J, the junction contained 10 bases not matched to a gene. This CDR3 is built from 16 residues. Germline loops: CDR1 LNHDA, CDR2 SQIVND (reference sequence). CDR3 sequence reads: CASSARLAGSRETQYF. The CDR3 nucleotides are TGTGCCAGTAGTGCCAGACTAGCGGGGTCCCGTGAGACCCAGTACTTC.

V and J are TRBV6-5 and TRBJ1-6; D gene ambiguous. The CDR3 runs 14 residues. CDR1 is MNHEY, CDR2 SVGAGI, per germline. V gave up 2 bases and J gave up 0 bases, with 2 bases separating them. The CDR3 bases are TGTGCCAGCAGTTACAGCTCCTATAATTCACCCCTCCACTTT. This sequence encodes CASSYSSYNSPLHF.

CDR3 amino acids: CSARFYEQYF. The CDR3 DNA is TGCAGTGCTAGATTTTACGAGCAGTACTTC. The chain uses TRBV20-1 and TRBJ2-7; D is unresolved. Trimming removed 2 bases at V and 4 bases at J, with 3 bases between. This CDR3 has 10 residues. Germline assignment: CDR1 DFQATT and CDR2 SNEGSKA (reference sequence).

The V and J genes are TRBV30 and TRBJ1-2; D is perhaps TRBD1 (6 bases). CDR3 size: 14 residues. V lost 1 base and J 3 bases, leaving 12 bases between the germline ends. Per germline, CDR1 GTSNPN and CDR2 SVGIG (reference sequence). The chain's CDR3 is CAWSADSLDYGYTF. The CDR3 DNA follows: TGTGCCTGGAGTGCGGACAGTTTAGACTATGGCTACACCTTC.

V is TRBV6-2 or TRBV6-3 and J is TRBJ1-5, with D perhaps matching TRBD1 (5 bases). The CDR3 spans 14 residues. Germline-derived CDR1 and CDR2 are MNHEY and SVGEGT. V shed 2 bases and J shed 6 bases, with 11 bases lying between them. The CDR3 protein is CASSYGAGSQPQHF. CDR3 nucleotide sequence: TGTGCCAGCAGTTACGGGGCAGGAAGTCAGCCCCAGCATTTT.

The rearrangement uses TRBV6-2 or TRBV6-3 and TRBJ2-2; D gene unclear. V dropped 5 bases and J dropped 5 bases, with 15 bases sitting between them. The germline CDR1 and CDR2 sequences are MNHEY and SVGEGT. This CDR3 spans 15 amino acids. CDR3 sequence (DNA): TGTGCCAGCAGTACAACCGGGTACATAACCGGGGAGCTGTTTTTT. Translated, it gives CASSTTGYITGELFF.

The chain is built from TRBV2 and TRBJ1-5; D ambiguous. The length of the CDR3 is 13 residues. Trimming pared 8 bases from V and 0 bases from J, leaving 8 bases between. The germline CDR1 and CDR2 sequences are SNHLY and FYNNEI. The CDR3, as DNA: TGTGCCAGCCACGAATATAGCAATCAGCCCCAGCATTTT. Protein: CASHEYSNQPQHF.

The chain carries TRBV12-3 or TRBV12-4 and TRBJ2-7; D gene ambiguous. This CDR3 contains 12 residues. The V gene lost 3 bases and the J gene lost 3 bases, with 6 bases spanning the gap. Here the CDR3 reads CASSFEIYEQYF. As DNA, the CDR3 is TGTGCCAGCAGTTTTGAGATCTACGAGCAGTACTTC.

V usage is TRBV7-9 and J usage is TRBJ1-1; D gene uncertain. Germline V lookup: CDR1 SEHNR, CDR2 FQNEAQ (reference sequence). V lost 5 bases to trimming and J lost 7 bases, with 8 bases between them. The CDR3 is 11 residues long. The CDR3 here is CASSRADEAFF. CDR3 bases: TGTGCCAGCAGCCGGGCCGATGAAGCTTTCTTT.

V is TRBV10-3 and J is TRBJ1-2; D is ambiguous. The CDR3 runs to 13 residues. Germline V CDR1 and CDR2: ENHRY, SYGVKD. The V end was cut by 2 bases, the J end by 4 bases, with 8 bases between. The CDR3 reads CAISEGRSYGYTF. In DNA form, the CDR3 reads TGTGCCATCAGTGAGGGGAGATCCTATGGCTACACCTTC.

This clone was counted once. The rearrangement uses TRBV30 and TRBJ2-2, with TRBD2 matching over 7 bases. There are 14 residues in the CDR3. Trimming took 4 bases from V and 2 from J; bases not matched to a gene: 4. From germline, CDR1 is GTSNPN and CDR2 SVGIG (reference sequence). Here the CDR3 DNA reads TGTGCCTGGACGGCTAGCGGAAACACCGGGGAGCTGTTTTTT. It codes for CAWTASGNTGELFF.

V usage is TRBV7-9 and J usage is TRBJ1-3; D not resolved. The CDR3 contains 13 residues. V was pared by 8 bases and J by 0 bases, with 8 bases between. The germline V gene has CDR1 SEHNR and CDR2 FQNEAQ (reference sequence). CDR3 DNA sequence: TGTGCCAGCGCGGTGATCTCTGGAAACACCATATATTTT. This sequence encodes CASAVISGNTIYF.

This chain joins TRBV19 and TRBJ1-1; D possibly corresponds to TRBD1 (5 bases). The V gene lost 0 bases and the J gene lost 7 bases, with 9 bases spanning the gap. Germline values: CDR1 LNHDA, CDR2 SQIVND (reference sequence). The CDR3 runs 13 residues. The CDR3 region has the DNA TGTGCCAGTAGTATAGACAGGGAAGGTGAAGCTTTCTTT. This codes for CASSIDREGEAFF.

This chain connects TRBV6-5 to TRBJ2-5, with D unresolved. The CDR3 is 15 residues long. Trimming removed 0 bases at V and 4 bases at J, with 12 bases between. From germline, CDR1 is MNHEY and CDR2 SVGAGI. The CDR3 DNA reads TGTGCCAGCAGTTACTCGTATGGGGTGCGAGAGACCCAGTACTTC. It specifies CASSYSYGVRETQYF.

The chain couples TRBV28 to TRBJ1-1; possible D gene TRBD1, 5 bases. V lost 5 bases, J lost 7 bases, and 20 bases lay in between. The CDR3 has 15 amino acids. Germline-derived CDR1 and CDR2 are MDHEN and SYDVKM. The CDR3 here is CASSPIRVLDDEAFF. The CDR3 DNA reads TGTGCCAGCAGTCCCATCAGGGTCCTAGATGATGAAGCTTTCTTT.

This chain connects TRBV10-3 to TRBJ2-5, with D perhaps given as TRBD1 or TRBD2 (5 bases each). The CDR3 runs 13 residues. V lost 4 bases and J 5 bases, leaving 11 bases between the germline ends. Germline assignment: CDR1 ENHRY and CDR2 SYGVKD. This CDR3 reads CAISVSGSETQYF. The CDR3 DNA is TGTGCCATCAGTGTATCAGGGAGCGAGACCCAGTACTTC.

The gene calls are TRBV12-5 and TRBJ2-7; D gene uncertain. Germline V gene sequence: CDR1 LGHNT, CDR2 FRNRAP. Trimming pared 3 bases from V and 3 bases from J, leaving 3 bases between. This CDR3 has 11 amino acids. The CDR3 here is CASGFLYEQYF. The CDR3 DNA is TGTGCTAGTGGTTTTCTCTACGAGCAGTACTTC.

This clone was detected only once. V usage is TRBV27 and J usage is TRBJ2-7; D remains ambiguous. This CDR3 contains 14 residues. Germline values: CDR1 MNHEY, CDR2 SMNVEV (reference sequence). V lost 5 bases to trimming and J lost 0 bases, with 11 bases between them. The CDR3: CASSSRPYSYEQYF. The CDR3 coding sequence is TGTGCCAGCAGTAGCAGGCCCTACTCCTACGAGCAGTACTTC.

The chain carries TRBV24-1 and TRBJ2-1, with D unclear. Germline-derived CDR1 and CDR2 are KGHDR and SFDVKD. V was pared by 9 bases and J by 8 bases, with 13 bases between. The CDR3 has 12 residues. The CDR3 nucleotides are TGTGCCACCTTAAGCGAGCTAGATGAGCAGTTCTTC. Translation: CATLSELDEQFF.

The genes are TRBV20-1 and TRBJ1-2; perhaps TRBD1 as D (6 bases). Germline V gene data show CDR1 as DFQATT and CDR2 as SNEGSKA (reference sequence). The CDR3 is 11 amino acids. The V and J ends lost 6 bases and 7 bases respectively, with 12 bases between them. The CDR3 DNA reads TGCAGTGCCCGTACAGGGTTTGGCTACACCTTC. Protein sequence: CSARTGFGYTF.

This clone was seen a few times. The J gene is TRBJ2-2, the V gene TRBV5-1; 10 bases fit TRBD1. The CDR3 has 17 amino acids. Trimming removed 0 bases from V and 5 bases from J; junction bases left unmatched: 7. Germline assignment: CDR1 SGHRS and CDR2 YFSETQ. CDR3 in amino acids: CASSLGVTGGFTGELFF. The DNA of the CDR3 is TGCGCCAGCAGCTTGGGCGTGACAGGGGGCTTTACCGGGGAGCTGTTTTTT.

The count of this clone is one. The chain recombines TRBV28 with TRBJ2-5; 9 bases match TRBD2. The CDR3 length is 13 residues. The V gene end was trimmed by 10 bases and the J gene end by 2 bases; junction bases not matched to a gene: 5. Looked up from germline, CDR1 is MDHEN and CDR2 is SYDVKM. The CDR3 loop reads CAIAAGGQETQYF. The CDR3 nucleotides are TGTGCCATCGCAGCGGGGGGTCAAGAGACCCAGTACTTC.

The V and J genes are TRBV30 and TRBJ2-3; D is possibly TRBD1 or TRBD2 (6 bases each). The CDR3 covers 14 residues. Trimming stripped 6 bases from V and 5 bases from J, with 18 bases between. From germline, CDR1 is GTSNPN and CDR2 SVGIG (reference sequence). DNA for the CDR3: TGTGCCTGTTCTGTTGGGGGGCCGGGAGATACGCAGTATTTT. Translation gives CACSVGGPGDTQYF.

The chain links TRBV19 to TRBJ1-1, with D uncertain. The germline gives CDR1 LNHDA, CDR2 SQIVND (reference sequence). V was clipped by 1 base and J by 0 bases, with 15 bases between them. The CDR3 consists of 17 residues. The CDR3 loop is CASSIVLSNSMNTEAFF. CDR3 in DNA: TGTGCCAGTAGTATAGTACTCTCGAACAGCATGAACACTGAAGCTTTCTTT.

The chain employs TRBV11-2 and TRBJ2-5; 8 bases match TRBD2. CDR1 is SGHAT and CDR2 is FQNNGV in the germline V gene. The V gene end was trimmed by 2 bases and the J gene end by 3 bases; junction bases not matched to a gene: 8. This CDR3 contains 16 residues. The CDR3 DNA reads as TGTGCCAGCAGCTTACTCGGGACTAGAGTAGAAGAGACCCAGTACTTC. It translates to CASSLLGTRVEETQYF.

The rearrangement uses TRBV5-6 and TRBJ2-1, with D possibly matching TRBD2 (6 bases). The CDR3 contains 15 residues. Trimming shortened V by 3 bases and J by 3 bases, and 13 bases separated the two germline ends. Germline assignment: CDR1 SGHDT and CDR2 YYEEEE. DNA of the CDR3: TGTGCCAGCAGCTCTGTGGCGGGACGCTACAATGAGCAGTTCTTC. It encodes CASSSVAGRYNEQFF.

This clone was counted once. This chain uses TRBV6-5 with TRBJ2-3, with TRBD2 matching over 7 bases. Germline V CDR1 and CDR2: MNHEY, SVGAGI. With 3 bases clipped from V and 4 bases from J, the junction kept 1 base outside the gene matches. The length of the CDR3 is 13 residues. The CDR3 region has the DNA TGTGCCAGCAGTTATCGGGGGGCAGATACGCAGTATTTT. The encoded protein is CASSYRGADTQYF.

This chain connects TRBV5-4 to TRBJ1-4, with 10 bases matching TRBD1. Germline-derived CDR1 and CDR2 are SGHNT and YYREEE (reference sequence). With V trimmed by 3 bases and J by 8 bases, 7 bases remained unmatched. The CDR3 is made up of 15 amino acids. The CDR3 loop is CASSSGGDRGEKLFF. CDR3 DNA sequence: TGTGCCAGCAGCTCCGGCGGGGACAGGGGAGAAAAACTGTTTTTT. Combining the CDR3 with reference TRBV5-4 and TRBJ1-4 gives the whole variable domain ETGVTQSPTHLIKTRGQQVTLRCSSQSGHNTVSWYQQALGQGPQFIFQYYREEENGRGNFPPRFSGLQFPNYSSELNVNALELDDSALYLCASSSGGDRGEKLFFGSGTQLSVL.

This chain uses TRBV7-9 with TRBJ1-1; 10 bases are a match to TRBD1. The CDR3 has 14 amino acids. Germline-derived CDR1 and CDR2 are SEHNR and FQNEAQ (reference sequence). J was trimmed by 7 bases and V by 3 bases; bases with no gene match: 5. CDR3 in amino acids: CASSFVTGGGEAFF. The CDR3 DNA is TGTGCCAGCAGCTTTGTGACAGGGGGCGGTGAAGCTTTCTTT.